Presented here are 11 T cell receptor beta chains from one specimen sequenced in a study of T cells after posttransplantation cyclophosphamide. The data were produced by immunoSEQ multiplex PCR, yet TCRdb's version contains in-frame clones alone and is incomplete. The repertoire holds roughly 20,000 clones, roughly 85% seen once, with less than 2.5% in the top ten. Sampled 1 year posttransplant, controls received myeloablative marrow transplants, methotrexate and a calcineurin inhibitor. Sequenced material: PBMCs, taken around 53 weeks after allogeneic stem cell transplant with calcineurin inhibitor and methotrexate. These receptors all come from a female patient between 25 and 45 years old who received an allogeneic stem cell transplant from an unrelated donor, was CMV-positive, and had acute and chronic GVHD. Part of the T cell pool may stem from the graft donor.

The V call is TRBV7-2, the J call TRBJ1-6; D ambiguous. CDR1 SGHTA and CDR2 FQGNSA come from the germline V gene. The V end lost 1 base, the J end lost 13 bases, and 8 bases lay between the germline ends. This CDR3 is built from 12 residues. The CDR3 loop reads CASSLGWRPLHF. The DNA for the CDR3 is TGTGCCAGCAGCTTAGGATGGAGGCCCCTCCACTTT.

The V and J genes are TRBV2 and TRBJ2-7; a possible D gene is TRBD2 (6 bases). The V end was cut by 3 bases, the J end by 3 bases, with 15 bases between. Germline V gives CDR1 SNHLY, CDR2 FYNNEI. The CDR3 is 15 amino acids. CDR3 DNA sequence: TGTGCCAGCAGTGAGGAGTCGGGAGCGGGCTACGAGCAGTACTTC. It specifies CASSEESGAGYEQYF.

This clone was seen a single time. The chain employs TRBV19 and TRBJ1-1, with 9 bases fitting TRBD1. Germline assignment: CDR1 LNHDA and CDR2 SQIVND (reference sequence). V shed 2 bases, J shed 8 bases, and the junction held 6 bases outside the gene matches. The CDR3 has 14 amino acids. This chain's CDR3 is CASSIWTGDPEAFF. As DNA, the CDR3 is TGTGCCAGTAGTATATGGACAGGGGATCCCGAAGCTTTCTTT.

The V gene is TRBV6-6, the J gene TRBJ2-7; 7 bases align to TRBD1. J was trimmed by 6 bases and V by 5 bases; bases with no gene match: 10. This CDR3 contains 14 residues. CDR1 and CDR2 from the germline V gene are MNHNY and SVGAGI (reference sequence). In nucleotides, the CDR3 is TGTGCCAGCAGTGCACAGCAGGGGGAGAGCGAGCAGTACTTC. Translating gives CASSAQQGESEQYF.

The V call is TRBV28, the J call TRBJ1-4, with 8 positions matching TRBD1. The junction had 14 bases not matched to a gene; V was cut back by 10 bases and J by 7 bases. Germline assignment: CDR1 MDHEN and CDR2 SYDVKM. This CDR3 is built from 15 residues. The CDR3 DNA follows: TGTGCCACACTCCAGCTGGGACAGGTCTTTGAAAAACTGTTTTTT. Encoded protein: CATLQLGQVFEKLFF.

The CDR3 reads CASRTGDGNQPQHF. CDR3 DNA sequence: TGTGCCAGCAGAACAGGGGATGGCAATCAGCCCCAGCATTTT. The V gene is TRBV28, the J gene TRBJ1-5; 7 bases are a match to TRBD1. Looked up from germline, CDR1 is MDHEN and CDR2 is SYDVKM. The trim removed 6 bases at V and 2 bases at J, leaving 4 bases unmatched. CDR3 length: 14 amino acids.

The chain uses TRBV6-4 and TRBJ2-3; 10 bases are a match to TRBD2. Germline V CDR1 and CDR2: MRHNA, SNTAGT. The J segment lost 1 base and the V segment lost 4 bases, leaving 5 bases of the junction unmatched. This CDR3 is built from 16 residues. CDR3 coding DNA: TGTGCCAGCAGTGGAACCGGGACTAGCGGCACAGATACGCAGTATTTT. As protein: CASSGTGTSGTDTQYF.

The J gene is TRBJ2-1, the V gene TRBV7-9, with TRBD2 matching 10 bases. J lost 5 bases, V lost 4 bases, and 8 bases had no gene match. Germline lookup yields CDR1 SEHNR and CDR2 FQNEAQ (reference sequence). The CDR3 has 16 residues. CDR3 in amino acids: CASSSVGLAADNEQFF. The CDR3 bases are TGTGCCAGCAGCTCAGTAGGACTAGCGGCCGACAATGAGCAGTTCTTC. The variable domain in full, with the rest retrieved from reference TRBV7-9 and TRBJ2-1, is DTGVSQNPRHKITKRGQNVTFRCDPISEHNRLYWYRQTLGQGPEFLTYFQNEAQLEKSRLLSDRFSAERPKGSFSTLEIQRTEQGDSAMYLCASSSVGLAADNEQFFGPGTRLTVL.

The chain has TRBV11-2 and TRBJ2-1; TRBD2 agrees at 10 bases. Germline trimming cut 6 bases from V and 10 bases from J; bases unmatched to any gene: 18. The CDR3 has 17 residues. The germline CDR1 and CDR2 sequences are SGHAT and FQNNGV. CDR3 in DNA: TGTGCCAGCAGTCGCACCACTAGCGGGGCCTACGATCGGGAGCAGTTCTTC. Translating it yields CASSRTTSGAYDREQFF.

The chain employs TRBV11-3 and TRBJ2-3; D is unclear. Per the germline V gene, CDR1 is SGHNT and CDR2 is YENEEA. Trimming took off 0 bases at V and 6 bases at J, with 4 bases between the two ends. The CDR3 length is 12 residues. The CDR3 sequence: CASSLDQDTQYF. CDR3 DNA sequence: TGTGCCAGCAGCTTAGATCAGGATACGCAGTATTTT.

The genes are TRBV7-9 and TRBJ2-7, with 12 bases fitting TRBD1. Losses at the gene ends were 5 bases for V and 6 bases for J; bases not matched to a gene: 5. The CDR3 contains 14 residues. Germline CDR1 SEHNR, CDR2 FQNEAQ (reference sequence). The CDR3 sequence is CASSRWDRGREQYF. The DNA for the CDR3 is TGTGCCAGCAGCCGGTGGGACAGGGGGCGCGAGCAGTACTTC. Full variable domain (remainder filled in from reference TRBV7-9 and TRBJ2-7): DTGVSQNPRHKITKRGQNVTFRCDPISEHNRLYWYRQTLGQGPEFLTYFQNEAQLEKSRLLSDRFSAERPKGSFSTLEIQRTEQGDSAMYLCASSRWDRGREQYFGPGTRLTVT.